Given below is one T cell receptor (beta chain) in context. Its specificity is not known. The study ran its PCR with 60 Vbeta and 13 Jbeta primers. How the authors handled the data: Per a later analysis, the number of unique TCR beta chains was some 75 million, of which some 10 million were shared. The method was immunoSEQ multiplex PCR; TCRdb's version includes in-frame clones alone and lacks a portion of them. For V, J and clone size, that table is used; D and trimming come from the DNA. The repertoire holds some 250,000 clones, with 82% as singletons. The data belong to a study of cytomegalovirus exposure and HLA in healthy donors. V was clipped by 3 bases and J by 9 bases; unmatched bases: 2. The germline V gene encodes CDR1 SGHRS and CDR2 YFSETQ. CDR3 length equals 11 residues. Whole-study results and caveats: Among TCR beta chains of equal frequency, HLA-associated ones were more clonally expanded in a later analysis. A later analysis linked a missense variant in DCLRE1C to the trimming of TCR beta V and J genes.

The genes are TRBV5-1 and TRBJ2-5, with TRBD1 matching over 7 bases. The sequence was obtained from a woman aged 40 to 50 in good health and CMV-seropositive. Sequencing input: PBMCs. The CDR3 region is CASSSQGAQYF. CDR3 nucleotide sequence: TGCGCCAGCAGCTCCCAGGGGGCCCAGTACTTC.